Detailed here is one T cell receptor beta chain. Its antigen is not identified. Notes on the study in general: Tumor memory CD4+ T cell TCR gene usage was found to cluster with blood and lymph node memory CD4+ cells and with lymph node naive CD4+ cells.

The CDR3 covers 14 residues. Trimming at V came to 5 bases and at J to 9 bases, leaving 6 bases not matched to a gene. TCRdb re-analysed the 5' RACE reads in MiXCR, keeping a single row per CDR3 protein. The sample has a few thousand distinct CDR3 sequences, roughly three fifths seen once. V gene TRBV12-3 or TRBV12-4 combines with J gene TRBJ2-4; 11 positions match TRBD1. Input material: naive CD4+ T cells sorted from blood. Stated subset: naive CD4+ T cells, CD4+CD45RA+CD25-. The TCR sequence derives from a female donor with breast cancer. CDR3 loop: CASSPGTGGVIQYF. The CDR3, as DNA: TGTGCCAGCAGTCCCGGGACAGGGGGTGTCATTCAGTACTTC.